This T cell receptor beta chain appears in the sequencing data of a study of cytomegalovirus exposure and HLA in healthy donors. Findings of the study overall: Per a prior analysis, the majority of TCR beta V segments were productive roughly 87% or roughly 30% of the time. Fewer N-insertions than the approximately 700-donor mean were reportedly shown by an Asian-associated ancestry cluster in a later analysis. In vitro, a few CMV-associated chains proved specific for CMV antigens.

As for this clone: Antigen: not known.

The PCR contained 60 Vbeta and 13 Jbeta primers. The data were produced by immunoSEQ multiplex PCR, yet TCRdb's version contains in-frame clones alone and is incomplete. The table includes 150,000 to 200,000 clones, over 60% detected once. The CDR3 spans 15 residues. CDR1 is MNHEY, CDR2 SVGAGI, per germline. J lost 7 bases, V lost 5 bases, and 12 bases had no gene match. The sequenced sample consisted of PBMCs. The receptor comes from a woman aged 45-65 years in good health and CMV-seropositive. The chain uses TRBV6-5 and TRBJ1-2; 8 nucleotides match TRBD1. The CDR3 sequence: CASSNLQGALVGYTF. The CDR3 region has the DNA TGTGCCAGCAGTAACCTCCAGGGGGCGTTAGTTGGCTACACCTTC.